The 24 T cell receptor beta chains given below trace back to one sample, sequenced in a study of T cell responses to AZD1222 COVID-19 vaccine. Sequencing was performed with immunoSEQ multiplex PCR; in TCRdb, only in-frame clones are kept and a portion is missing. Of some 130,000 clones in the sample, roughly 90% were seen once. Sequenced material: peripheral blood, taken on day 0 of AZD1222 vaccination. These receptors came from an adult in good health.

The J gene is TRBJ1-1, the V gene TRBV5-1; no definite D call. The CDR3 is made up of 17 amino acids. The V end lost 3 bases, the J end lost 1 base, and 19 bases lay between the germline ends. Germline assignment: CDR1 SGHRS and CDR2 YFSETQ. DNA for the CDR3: TGCGCCAGCAGCTCCGGTGGGTTCTGGGCGGGGAACACTGAAGCTTTCTTT. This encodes CASSSGGFWAGNTEAFF.

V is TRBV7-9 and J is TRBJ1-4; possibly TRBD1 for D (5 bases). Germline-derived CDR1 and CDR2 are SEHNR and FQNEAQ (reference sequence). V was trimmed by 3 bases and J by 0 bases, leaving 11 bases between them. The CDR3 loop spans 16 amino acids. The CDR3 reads CASSFRARATNEKLFF. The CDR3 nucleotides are TGTGCCAGCAGCTTCAGGGCCCGCGCAACTAATGAAAAACTGTTTTTT.

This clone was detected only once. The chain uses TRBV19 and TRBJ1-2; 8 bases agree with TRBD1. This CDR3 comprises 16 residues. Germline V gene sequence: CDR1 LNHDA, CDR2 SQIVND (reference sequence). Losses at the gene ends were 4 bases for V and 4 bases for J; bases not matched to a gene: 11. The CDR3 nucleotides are TGTGCCAGTAGTAGGAAATCGGACAGGGAACTCTATGGCTACACCTTC. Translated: CASSRKSDRELYGYTF.

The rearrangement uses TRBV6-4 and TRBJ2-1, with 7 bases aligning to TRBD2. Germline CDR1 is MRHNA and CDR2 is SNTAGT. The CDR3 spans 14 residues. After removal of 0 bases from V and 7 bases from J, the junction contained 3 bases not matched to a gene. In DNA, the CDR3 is TGTGCCAGCAGTGACTCAGGGGAGGGTAATGAGCAGTTCTTC. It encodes CASSDSGEGNEQFF.

CDR3 in amino acids: CASSHRGYTEAFF. The CDR3 nucleotides are TGTGCCAGCAGCCACAGGGGATACACTGAAGCTTTCTTT. The J gene is TRBJ1-1, the V gene TRBV5-4, with TRBD1 matching over 7 bases. The CDR3 totals 13 residues. Germline trimming cut 4 bases from V and 3 bases from J; bases unmatched to any gene: 3. Germline V gives CDR1 SGHNT, CDR2 YYREEE (reference sequence).

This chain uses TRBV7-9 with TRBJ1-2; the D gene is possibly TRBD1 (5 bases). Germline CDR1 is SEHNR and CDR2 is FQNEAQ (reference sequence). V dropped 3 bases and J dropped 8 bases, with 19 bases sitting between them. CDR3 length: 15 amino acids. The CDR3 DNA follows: TGTGCCAGCAGCTTGGGTGAGGGACTGACTGAAGGCTACACCTTC. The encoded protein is CASSLGEGLTEGYTF.

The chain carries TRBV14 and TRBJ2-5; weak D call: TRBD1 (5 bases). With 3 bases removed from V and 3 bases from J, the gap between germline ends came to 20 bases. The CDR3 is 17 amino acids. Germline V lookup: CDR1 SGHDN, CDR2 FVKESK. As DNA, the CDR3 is TGTGCCAGCAGCCACAACAGGCTCCCGACCATTAAAGAGACCCAGTACTTC. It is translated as CASSHNRLPTIKETQYF.

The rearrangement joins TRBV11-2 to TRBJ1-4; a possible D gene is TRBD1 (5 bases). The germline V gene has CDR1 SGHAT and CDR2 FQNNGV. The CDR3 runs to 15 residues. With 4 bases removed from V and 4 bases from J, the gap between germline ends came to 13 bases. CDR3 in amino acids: CASSWAVGGNEKLFF. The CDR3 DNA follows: TGTGCCAGCAGCTGGGCCGTGGGGGGTAATGAAAAACTGTTTTTT.

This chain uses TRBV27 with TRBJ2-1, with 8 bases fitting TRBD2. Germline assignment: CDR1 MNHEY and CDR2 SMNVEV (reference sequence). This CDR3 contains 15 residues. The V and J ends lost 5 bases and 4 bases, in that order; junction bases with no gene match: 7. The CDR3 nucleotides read TGTGCCAGCAGTGCCGCGGGACTAGGGTACAATGAGCAGTTCTTC. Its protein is CASSAAGLGYNEQFF.

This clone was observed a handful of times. The CDR3 sequence is CASSFLGEKAFF. DNA for the CDR3: TGTGCCAGCAGTTTTTTGGGGGAGAAAGCTTTCTTT. The chain links TRBV27 to TRBJ1-1, with D maybe TRBD1 (5 bases). This CDR3 is 12 amino acids long. With 3 bases removed from V and 9 bases from J, the gap between germline ends came to 11 bases. The germline V gene encodes CDR1 MNHEY and CDR2 SMNVEV (reference sequence).

CDR3 protein: CASSLSTGAGQPQHF. CDR3 bases: TGTGCCAGCAGTTTATCCACAGGGGCAGGTCAGCCCCAGCATTTT. The chain has TRBV27 and TRBJ1-5, with 7 bases fitting TRBD1. The ends lost 0 bases at V and 6 bases at J; junction bases unmatched: 5. The germline V gene encodes CDR1 MNHEY and CDR2 SMNVEV (reference sequence). This CDR3 contains 15 residues.

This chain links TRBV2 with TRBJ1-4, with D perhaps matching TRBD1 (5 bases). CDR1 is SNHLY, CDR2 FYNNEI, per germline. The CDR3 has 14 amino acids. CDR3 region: CASDPGATNEKLFF. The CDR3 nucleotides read TGTGCTTCGGACCCGGGGGCAACTAATGAAAAACTGTTTTTT.

CDR3 sequence (DNA): TGTGCCAGCAGTCCCAGACAGGGAGCCTATGGCTACACCTTC. It translates to CASSPRQGAYGYTF. V and J are TRBV27 and TRBJ1-2, with 7 bases matching TRBD1. Per the germline V gene, CDR1 is MNHEY and CDR2 is SMNVEV (reference sequence). The CDR3 loop spans 14 amino acids. The V gene end was trimmed by 5 bases and the J gene end by 4 bases; junction bases not matched to a gene: 7.

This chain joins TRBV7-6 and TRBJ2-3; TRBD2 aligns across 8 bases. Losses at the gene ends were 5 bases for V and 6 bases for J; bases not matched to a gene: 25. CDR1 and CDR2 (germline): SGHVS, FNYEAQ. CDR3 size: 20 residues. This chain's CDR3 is CASSQAAPGAERGIGDTQYF. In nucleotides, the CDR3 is TGTGCCAGCAGCCAAGCAGCTCCGGGGGCGGAGCGGGGGATCGGTGATACGCAGTATTTT.

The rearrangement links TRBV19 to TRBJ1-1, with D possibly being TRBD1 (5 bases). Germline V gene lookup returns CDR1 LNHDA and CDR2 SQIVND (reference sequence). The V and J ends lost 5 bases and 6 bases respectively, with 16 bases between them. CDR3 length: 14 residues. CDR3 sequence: CASSLQGSTSEAFF. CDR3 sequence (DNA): TGTGCCAGTAGTCTTCAGGGTAGCACCTCTGAAGCTTTCTTT. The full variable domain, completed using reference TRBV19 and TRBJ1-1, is DGGITQSPKYLFRKEGQNVTLSCEQNLNHDAMYWYRQDPGQGLRLIYYSQIVNDFQKGDIAEGYSVSREKKESFPLTVTSAQKNPTAFYLCASSLQGSTSEAFFGQGTRLTVV.

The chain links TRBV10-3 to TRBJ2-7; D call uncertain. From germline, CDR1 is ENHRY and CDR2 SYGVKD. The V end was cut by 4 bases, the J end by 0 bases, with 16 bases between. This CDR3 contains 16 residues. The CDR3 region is CAISVGRPTSSYEQYF. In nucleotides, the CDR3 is TGTGCCATCAGTGTGGGTAGGCCTACCAGCTCCTACGAGCAGTACTTC.

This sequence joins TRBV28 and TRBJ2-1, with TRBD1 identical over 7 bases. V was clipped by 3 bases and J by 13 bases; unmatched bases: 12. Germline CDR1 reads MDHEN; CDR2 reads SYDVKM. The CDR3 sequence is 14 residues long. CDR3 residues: CASSFPGQQERQFF. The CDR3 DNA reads TGTGCCAGCAGTTTTCCGGGACAGCAAGAGCGACAGTTCTTC.

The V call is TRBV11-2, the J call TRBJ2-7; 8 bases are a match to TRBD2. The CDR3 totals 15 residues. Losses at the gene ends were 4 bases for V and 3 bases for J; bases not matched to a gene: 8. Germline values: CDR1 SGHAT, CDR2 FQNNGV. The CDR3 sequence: CASSSTLGLVYEQYF. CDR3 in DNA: TGTGCCAGCAGCTCCACCTTGGGACTAGTCTACGAGCAGTACTTC.

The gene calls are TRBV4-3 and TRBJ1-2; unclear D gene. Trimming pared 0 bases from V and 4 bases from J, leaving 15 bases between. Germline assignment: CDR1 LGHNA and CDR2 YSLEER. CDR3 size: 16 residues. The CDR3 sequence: CASSQDRSTPPYGYTF. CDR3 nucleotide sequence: TGCGCCAGCAGCCAAGATAGATCAACACCGCCCTATGGCTACACCTTC.

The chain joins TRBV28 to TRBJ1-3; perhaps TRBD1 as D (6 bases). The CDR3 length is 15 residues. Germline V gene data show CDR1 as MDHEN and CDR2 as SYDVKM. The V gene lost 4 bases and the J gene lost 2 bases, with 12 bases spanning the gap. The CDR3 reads CASSSLQGTGNTIYF. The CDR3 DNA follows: TGTGCCAGCAGTTCGCTACAGGGAACTGGAAACACCATATATTTT. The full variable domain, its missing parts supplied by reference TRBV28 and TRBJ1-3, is DVKVTQSSRYLVKRTGEKVFLECVQDMDHENMFWYRQDPGLGLRLIYFSYDVKMKEKGDIPEGYSVSREKKERFSLILESASTNQTSMYLCASSSLQGTGNTIYFGEGSWLTVV.

The CDR3, as DNA: TGTGCCAGCAGTTCCCAGGGGGTTCGAGGCTACACCTTC. As protein: CASSSQGVRGYTF. The V call is TRBV6-5, the J call TRBJ1-2; 7 bases align to TRBD1. Looked up from germline, CDR1 is MNHEY and CDR2 is SVGAGI. CDR3 size: 13 residues. Unmatched junction bases numbered 7, after V lost 4 bases and J lost 8 bases.

The CDR3, as DNA: TGCAGTGCACTGCTAGGTGGCGAGCAGTTCTTC. Encoded protein: CSALLGGEQFF. The rearrangement links TRBV20-1 to TRBJ2-1; no clear D gene. Germline values: CDR1 DFQATT, CDR2 SNEGSKA (reference sequence). The CDR3 extends over 11 amino acids. Trimming cost V 6 bases and J 10 bases, with 13 bases left between them.

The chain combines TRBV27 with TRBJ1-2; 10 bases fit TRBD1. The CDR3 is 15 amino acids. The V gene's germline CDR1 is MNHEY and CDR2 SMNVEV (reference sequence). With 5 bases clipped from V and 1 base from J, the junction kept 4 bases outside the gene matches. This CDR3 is CASSARTGGNYGYTF. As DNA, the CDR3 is TGTGCCAGCAGTGCCCGGACAGGGGGTAACTATGGCTACACCTTC.

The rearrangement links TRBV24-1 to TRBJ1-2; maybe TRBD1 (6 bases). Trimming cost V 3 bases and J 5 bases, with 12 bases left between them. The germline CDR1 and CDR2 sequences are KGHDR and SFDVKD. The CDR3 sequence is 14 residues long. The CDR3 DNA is TGTGCCACCAGTGATAAAACACAGGGATATGGCTACACCTTC. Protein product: CATSDKTQGYGYTF.